This TCR beta chain derives from a study of blood T cell repertoires in COVID-19. Whole-study context: Researchers got acute and convalescent COVID-19 samples from the United States, Italy and Spain. PBMCs, B-cell-depleted T cells, or T cells provided the cDNA or gDNA that made up the material.

This clone was detected a few times. Germline CDR1 is SQVTM and CDR2 is ANQGSEA. V was clipped by 7 bases and J by 5 bases; unmatched bases: 8. This CDR3 is 13 amino acids long. In the authors' workflow: How many nucleated cells were present was estimated from reference gene primer amplification. Clones were read by immunoSEQ multiplex PCR, and TCRdb kept only the in-frame ones, dropping some. V and J calls and clone size are given by that table; D and trimming were obtained from the DNA. Of 310,000 or so clones listed, more than 70% were seen once; the top ten hold around 1.5%. This clonotype was obtained from a woman in her 50s with acute or convalescent COVID-19. V is TRBV29-1 and J is TRBJ1-5; 7 bases are shared with TRBD1. Sequenced: peripheral blood. DNA of the CDR3: TGCAGCGCGAGACAGGGTCTGGATCAGCCCCAGCATTTT. Residues: CSARQGLDQPQHF.